The 18 T cell receptor beta chains reported below all come from one sample, sequenced in a study of cytomegalovirus exposure and HLA in healthy donors (TCRdb year 2017). The protocol used for the library was the immunoSEQ multiplex PCR assay. For the multiplex PCR, a mixture combining 60 forward primers for TCR Vbeta segments and 13 reverse primers for TCR Jbeta segments was used. What TCRdb holds here is the immuneACCESS table cut down to in-frame rearrangements. Part of the clones is not present; checked against another copy, under half of the missing clones reflect an unresolved V gene, and the others are unexplained. The table for this sample lists roughly 230,000 clones; roughly 78% of them were counted only once. The biggest ten clones account for approximately 0.47% of the sample. The sequenced sample was PBMCs. The source of these receptors is a boy aged 5-17 years in good health and CMV-seronegative.

The gene calls are TRBV4-1 and TRBJ2-3; 8 nucleotides align to TRBD1. In germline, CDR1 is MGHRA, CDR2 YSYEKL. With V trimmed by 2 bases and J by 4 bases, 5 bases remained unmatched. This CDR3 spans 15 amino acids. The CDR3 spells CASSQLDRGSDTQYF. For the CDR3, the DNA is TGCGCCAGCAGCCAACTCGACAGGGGTTCAGATACGCAGTATTTT.

The genes are TRBV28 and TRBJ2-6; 10 positions agree with TRBD2. Per germline, CDR1 MDHEN and CDR2 SYDVKM. This CDR3 has 19 amino acids. V lost 4 bases, J lost 4 bases, and 13 bases stayed unmatched. The CDR3 region has the DNA TGTGCCAGCAGTTCACCCCGGAGCGGGAGGGCCGGAGGGGCCAACGTCCTGACTTTC. As protein: CASSSPRSGRAGGANVLTF.

The V and J genes are TRBV27 and TRBJ1-6, with TRBD1 matching over 10 bases. Germline values: CDR1 MNHEY, CDR2 SMNVEV (reference sequence). J was trimmed by 6 bases and V by 2 bases; bases with no gene match: 7. This CDR3 has 17 residues. The CDR3 here is CASSLRWDRGVNSPLHF. CDR3 in DNA: TGTGCCAGCAGTTTACGGTGGGACAGGGGAGTTAATTCACCCCTCCACTTT.

This chain uses TRBV27 with TRBJ1-1, with 7 nucleotides matching TRBD1. Germline values: CDR1 MNHEY, CDR2 SMNVEV (reference sequence). The CDR3 contains 15 residues. J lost 5 bases, V lost 6 bases, and 12 bases had no gene match. The CDR3 sequence: CASSSSRQGWTEAFF. For the CDR3, the DNA is TGTGCCAGCAGCAGCTCTCGACAGGGTTGGACTGAAGCTTTCTTT.

This sequence joins TRBV15 and TRBJ2-2; TRBD2 is a possible D gene (5 bases). The CDR3 runs to 14 residues. V lost 3 bases and J 1 base, leaving 6 bases between the germline ends. The V gene's germline CDR1 is LNHNV and CDR2 YYDKDF (reference sequence). CDR3 in DNA: TGTGCCACCAGCAGGACTAAGAACACCGGGGAGCTGTTTTTT. The encoded protein is CATSRTKNTGELFF.

V usage is TRBV6-1 and J usage is TRBJ1-1; TRBD1 is a possible D gene (6 bases). From germline, CDR1 is MNHNS and CDR2 SASEGT. V lost 3 bases and J 7 bases, leaving 15 bases between the germline ends. The CDR3 covers 14 residues. The CDR3 spells CASSDFGGGFEAFF. The DNA of the CDR3 is TGTGCCAGCAGTGACTTCGGGGGGGGCTTTGAAGCTTTCTTT.

CDR3 coding DNA: TGTGCCAGCAGTTTATGGACTAATCGTGAGCAGTTCTTC. It is translated as CASSLWTNREQFF. The genes are TRBV27 and TRBJ2-1; D is perhaps TRBD2 (6 bases). V was shortened by 1 base and J by 9 bases, with 10 bases between the two germline ends. This CDR3 comprises 13 residues. Germline V gene lookup returns CDR1 MNHEY and CDR2 SMNVEV (reference sequence).

The rearrangement joins TRBV27 to TRBJ1-2, with unresolved D. V was pared by 5 bases and J by 0 bases, with 16 bases between. The germline V gene encodes CDR1 MNHEY and CDR2 SMNVEV (reference sequence). The CDR3 sequence is 16 residues long. The chain's CDR3 is CASSLGVPLANYGYTF. The CDR3 coding sequence is TGTGCCAGCAGTCTCGGGGTCCCCCTTGCTAACTATGGCTACACCTTC.

The rearrangement links TRBV2 to TRBJ2-2; TRBD1 is a possible D gene (5 bases). The V end was cut by 6 bases, the J end by 5 bases, with 10 bases between. Looked up from germline, CDR1 is SNHLY and CDR2 is FYNNEI. The CDR3 extends over 13 amino acids. CDR3 coding DNA: TGTGCCAGCAGGAGCCAGGGAACCGGGGAGCTGTTTTTT. It yields the protein CASRSQGTGELFF. The variable domain in full, with the rest retrieved from reference TRBV2 and TRBJ2-2, is EPEVTQTPSHQVTQMGQEVILRCVPISNHLYFYWYRQILGQKVEFLVSFYNNEISEKSEIFDDQFSVERPDGSNFTLKIRSTKLEDSAMYFCASRSQGTGELFFGEGSRLTVL.

This clone has a single count. The V and J genes are TRBV2 and TRBJ1-1; D gene ambiguous. CDR1 and CDR2 from the germline V gene are SNHLY and FYNNEI. The CDR3 contains 16 residues. V was clipped by 0 bases and J by 1 base, with 12 bases between them. The CDR3 nucleotides are TGTGCCAGCAGTGAAGCGGGTAAACGGGGGAACACTGAAGCTTTCTTT. It encodes CASSEAGKRGNTEAFF.

The V call is TRBV4-1, the J call TRBJ2-7; 14 positions match TRBD2. Germline CDR1 MGHRA, CDR2 YSYEKL. This CDR3 spans 18 amino acids. V lost 1 base to trimming and J lost 2 bases; unmatched junction nucleotides: 7. The CDR3 protein is CASSQGLAGGPRTYEQYF. The CDR3 DNA sequence: TGCGCCAGCAGCCAAGGACTAGCGGGGGGGCCTAGGACCTACGAGCAGTACTTC.

This clone has just a few counts. This sequence joins TRBV19 and TRBJ2-3; TRBD2 matches at 11 bases. Germline V gene data show CDR1 as LNHDA and CDR2 as SQIVND (reference sequence). The CDR3 extends over 17 amino acids. V lost 7 bases, J lost 4 bases, and 13 bases stayed unmatched. The chain's CDR3 is CASTPGLAVKVADTQYF. Here the CDR3 DNA reads TGTGCCAGTACCCCGGGACTAGCGGTCAAGGTCGCAGATACGCAGTATTTT. The full variable domain, completed using reference TRBV19 and TRBJ2-3, is DGGITQSPKYLFRKEGQNVTLSCEQNLNHDAMYWYRQDPGQGLRLIYYSQIVNDFQKGDIAEGYSVSREKKESFPLTVTSAQKNPTAFYLCASTPGLAVKVADTQYFGPGTRLTVL.

The chain has TRBV9 and TRBJ2-4; maybe TRBD1 (6 bases). Germline-derived CDR1 and CDR2 are SGDLS and YYNGEE. The CDR3 is 18 amino acids. Deletions cut 0 bases from V and 0 bases from J, with 16 bases between. CDR3 sequence (DNA): TGTGCCAGCAGCGTAGGAGCCCGACAGGATATAGCCAAAAACATTCAGTACTTC. This codes for CASSVGARQDIAKNIQYF. Full variable domain (remainder filled in from reference TRBV9 and TRBJ2-4): DSGVTQTPKHLITATGQRVTLRCSPRSGDLSVYWYQQSLDQGLQFLIQYYNGEERAKGNILERFSAQQFPDLHSELNLSSLELGDSALYFCASSVGARQDIAKNIQYFGAGTRLSVL.

The sample holds a few counts of this clone. The chain is built from TRBV5-1 and TRBJ1-2; no definite D call. This CDR3 has 12 residues. V was shortened by 0 bases and J by 9 bases, with 9 bases between the two germline ends. CDR1 SGHRS and CDR2 YFSETQ come from the germline V gene. The DNA of the CDR3 is TGCGCCAGCAGCTTGGGAGCATCCCGCTACACCTTC. Translating gives CASSLGASRYTF.

The rearrangement joins TRBV5-1 to TRBJ1-1; D not certain. Germline V lookup: CDR1 SGHRS, CDR2 YFSETQ. The CDR3 has 14 residues. Deletions cut 3 bases from V and 1 base from J, with 10 bases between. The CDR3 is CASSWGDGNTEAFF. CDR3 nucleotide sequence: TGCGCCAGCAGCTGGGGAGACGGGAACACTGAAGCTTTCTTT.

This chain uses TRBV9 with TRBJ1-1; D ambiguous. V dropped 0 bases and J dropped 1 base, with 10 bases sitting between them. There are 15 residues in the CDR3. Germline values: CDR1 SGDLS, CDR2 YYNGEE. The DNA for the CDR3 is TGTGCCAGCAGCGTAGGAAACGGTGGGAACACTGAAGCTTTCTTT. This gives the protein CASSVGNGGNTEAFF.

This chain links TRBV7-9 with TRBJ2-5, with D possibly TRBD2 on 5 matching bases. There are 14 residues in the CDR3. The germline V and J ends were trimmed by 4 bases and 5 bases, with 14 bases remaining between them. Per germline, CDR1 SEHNR and CDR2 FQNEAQ (reference sequence). The CDR3 DNA is TGTGCCAGCAGCTGGTACCTTAGGAGGGAGACCCAGTACTTC. This gives the protein CASSWYLRRETQYF.

This clone was detected once. This chain joins TRBV7-6 and TRBJ1-1, with TRBD1 as a possible D gene (6 bases). Germline CDR1 reads SGHVS; CDR2 reads FNYEAQ. V was trimmed by 3 bases and J by 11 bases, leaving 19 bases between them. CDR3 length equals 14 residues. The CDR3 DNA reads as TGTGCCAGCAGCTTGTCATCGGGGGGCGCCGGGGCTTTCTTT. Translating gives CASSLSSGGAGAFF.